The present entry profiles one T cell receptor beta chain with its context. The sample is drawn from a study of radiation and T cells in renal cell carcinoma. Described time point: blood 4 weeks post-SBRT, at nephrectomy. As to treatment: 15 Gy SBRT to primary tumor, nephrectomy 4 weeks later. Nephrectomy followed 15 Gy stereotactic body radiation by 4 weeks. Radiation-treated patients gave blood at baseline, week 2 and week 4. Clear cell pathology was present in this patient's renal cell carcinoma. V was trimmed by 3 bases and J by 4 bases, leaving 12 bases between them. The CDR3 spans 14 residues. Looked up from germline, CDR1 is SEHNR and CDR2 is FQNEAQ (reference sequence). Assay used: immunoSEQ multiplex PCR; TCRdb lists only in-frame clones, some missing. The sample includes around 64,000 clones, over 60% seen only once; the top ten take roughly 6.8%.

The chain links TRBV7-9 to TRBJ1-2; D is ambiguous. The sequence was obtained from a man between 60 and 75 years old with renal cell carcinoma. The sequencing here drew on blood, taken from a patient whose treatment included radiotherapy and nephrectomy. The CDR3 loop reads CASSLGQFLYGYTF. DNA of the CDR3: TGTGCCAGCAGCTTGGGCCAGTTCCTCTATGGCTACACCTTC. Together with reference TRBV7-9 and TRBJ1-2, the CDR3 gives the full variable domain: DTGVSQNPRHKITKRGQNVTFRCDPISEHNRLYWYRQTLGQGPEFLTYFQNEAQLEKSRLLSDRFSAERPKGSFSTLEIQRTEQGDSAMYLCASSLGQFLYGYTFGSGTRLTVV.